What follows are 24 T cell receptor beta chains derived from one specimen sequenced in a study of beta chain features in type 1 diabetes. Since all of the isolated RNA was reverse transcribed, expressed TCRB transcripts were what got sequenced. The repertoire was sequenced with immunoSEQ multiplex PCR; TCRdb's copy has only in-frame clones and lacks some. Found here are some 500,000 clones, 9.5% to 12% of them singletons; the top ten hold approximately 0.05%. The material sequenced was naive CD4+ T cells from blood. Receptor source: a woman aged 18-35 years in good health.

The J gene is TRBJ1-2, the V gene TRBV9, with D possibly being TRBD1 (5 bases). Germline CDR1 reads SGDLS; CDR2 reads YYNGEE. The CDR3 contains 15 residues. The germline V and J ends were trimmed by 3 bases and 3 bases, with 15 bases remaining between them. CDR3 loop: CASSGNTQADYGYTF. The CDR3 DNA sequence: TGTGCCAGCAGCGGGAATACACAGGCCGACTATGGCTACACCTTC.

The V and J genes are TRBV28 and TRBJ1-1; D ambiguous. The CDR3 consists of 12 residues. The ends were cut back, 6 bases at V and 8 bases at J, with 13 bases in the middle. Looked up from germline, CDR1 is MDHEN and CDR2 is SYDVKM. The chain's CDR3 is CASSRLFKEAFF. As DNA, the CDR3 is TGTGCCAGCAGCCGATTGTTTAAGGAAGCTTTCTTT.

This chain links TRBV7-9 with TRBJ2-5; 8 bases are shared with TRBD1. V was pared by 6 bases and J by 1 base, with 10 bases of the junction left unmatched. The CDR3 covers 16 residues. The germline V gene has CDR1 SEHNR and CDR2 FQNEAQ (reference sequence). In nucleotides, the CDR3 is TGTGCCAGCAGGCTCGGCCGACAGGGGACCCAAGAGACCCAGTACTTC. As protein: CASRLGRQGTQETQYF.

The gene calls are TRBV27 and TRBJ2-3; no clear D gene. V lost 4 bases and J 6 bases, leaving 14 bases between the germline ends. The CDR3 is made up of 14 amino acids. Germline V gene data show CDR1 as MNHEY and CDR2 as SMNVEV (reference sequence). For the CDR3, the DNA is TGTGCCAGCAGTTCCTATGGGCCCGGGGATACGCAGTATTTT. This gives the protein CASSSYGPGDTQYF.

A few counts support this clone. The chain links TRBV2 to TRBJ2-1; D remains ambiguous. V was cut by 8 bases and J by 5 bases, with 13 bases left in between. Germline V lookup: CDR1 SNHLY, CDR2 FYNNEI. There are 13 residues in the CDR3. The CDR3 DNA reads as TGTGCCAGCTGGTGGCTTAAACACAATGAGCAGTTCTTC. Its protein is CASWWLKHNEQFF.

The rearrangement uses TRBV4-2 and TRBJ2-7; no definite D call. Trimming cost V 5 bases and J 0 bases, with 8 bases left between them. Looked up from germline, CDR1 is LGHNA and CDR2 is YNFKEQ. This CDR3 contains 13 residues. CDR3 sequence: CASSSTPSYEQYF. CDR3 in DNA: TGTGCCAGCAGCTCGACACCCTCCTACGAGCAGTACTTC.

The gene calls are TRBV5-1 and TRBJ2-2, with unresolved D. CDR1 is SGHRS and CDR2 is YFSETQ in the germline V gene. The CDR3 length is 14 residues. V was pared by 6 bases and J by 0 bases, with 9 bases between. The DNA of the CDR3 is TGCGCCAGCAAAGTTGGAACGAACACCGGGGAGCTGTTTTTT. It yields the protein CASKVGTNTGELFF.

V is TRBV28 and J is TRBJ2-3; no clear D gene. CDR1 and CDR2 (germline): MDHEN, SYDVKM. Trimming removed 3 bases from V and 6 bases from J, with 7 bases in between. CDR3 size: 12 residues. The CDR3 DNA follows: TGTGCCAGCAGTTTCCGCGTTGATACGCAGTATTTT. Protein product: CASSFRVDTQYF.

V is TRBV7-9 and J is TRBJ2-7; D not certain. Trimming removed 5 bases at V and 3 bases at J, with 14 bases between. This CDR3 contains 14 residues. CDR1 is SEHNR and CDR2 is FQNEAQ in the germline V gene (reference sequence). The CDR3 region is CASSPRISRYEQYF. CDR3 coding DNA: TGTGCCAGCAGCCCGAGAATCTCGCGCTACGAGCAGTACTTC.

In this sample, this clone turned up a few times. The rearrangement joins TRBV7-9 to TRBJ1-2; D ambiguous. V lost 5 bases to trimming and J lost 1 base, with 11 bases between them. The CDR3 covers 14 residues. Germline V gives CDR1 SEHNR, CDR2 FQNEAQ (reference sequence). CDR3 DNA sequence: TGTGCCAGCAGCCCGGCCGTGGTTAACTATGGCTACACCTTC. Translated, it gives CASSPAVVNYGYTF.

The J gene is TRBJ2-7, the V gene TRBV28, with 7 bases that match TRBD2. The CDR3 extends over 11 amino acids. With V trimmed by 11 bases and J by 6 bases, 7 bases remained unmatched. Germline CDR1 is MDHEN and CDR2 is SYDVKM. CDR3 sequence reads: CASVREGEQYV. CDR3 DNA sequence: TGTGCCTCCGTCAGGGAGGGCGAGCAGTACGTC.

This clone was detected only a few times. The V call is TRBV25-1, the J call TRBJ2-7, with 8 nucleotides matching TRBD1. V gave up 5 bases and J gave up 4 bases; unmatched junction bases: 10. CDR3 length equals 15 residues. CDR1 and CDR2 (germline): MGHDK, SYGVNS. The CDR3: CASSPPSDRGYEQYF. CDR3 nucleotides: TGTGCCAGCAGTCCCCCGAGTGACAGGGGTTACGAGCAGTACTTC.

V and J are TRBV7-9 and TRBJ1-2; no definite D call. Trimming cost V 3 bases and J 8 bases, with 13 bases left between them. The germline CDR1 and CDR2 sequences are SEHNR and FQNEAQ (reference sequence). The CDR3 contains 13 residues. The CDR3 spells CASSFQDGVGYTF. Written as DNA, the CDR3 is TGTGCCAGCAGCTTCCAGGATGGGGTGGGCTACACCTTC.

This clone was seen a handful of times. The V and J genes are TRBV13 and TRBJ1-4; D remains ambiguous. The CDR3 sequence is 15 residues long. From germline, CDR1 is PRHDT and CDR2 FYEKMQ (reference sequence). Deletions cut 2 bases from V and 6 bases from J, with 13 bases between. CDR3 nucleotides: TGTGCCAGCAGCTTATTCCCGGGGAGGGATGAAAAACTGTTTTTT. Protein: CASSLFPGRDEKLFF.

The chain carries TRBV5-4 and TRBJ2-5; 9 bases map to TRBD1. Germline-derived CDR1 and CDR2 are SGHNT and YYREEE (reference sequence). CDR3 length: 13 residues. The junction had 4 bases not matched to a gene; V was cut back by 2 bases and J by 8 bases. For the CDR3, the DNA is TGTGCCAGCAGCTTTCGGGACAGGGCAACCCAGTACTTC. Amino acids: CASSFRDRATQYF.

This clone turned up a few times. This chain connects TRBV7-9 to TRBJ1-1, with 7 bases aligning to TRBD1. After removal of 8 bases from V and 0 bases from J, the junction contained 6 bases not matched to a gene. The CDR3 loop spans 14 amino acids. From germline, CDR1 is SEHNR and CDR2 FQNEAQ (reference sequence). CDR3 sequence: CASVSGQMNTEAFF. The CDR3 DNA follows: TGTGCCAGCGTCTCGGGACAGATGAACACTGAAGCTTTCTTT.

This clone appeared a few times. The chain recombines TRBV6-5 with TRBJ2-5, with D uncertain. V lost 0 bases to trimming and J lost 5 bases, with 10 bases between them. Germline CDR1 is MNHEY and CDR2 is SVGAGI. The CDR3 consists of 14 residues. For the CDR3, the DNA is TGTGCCAGCAGTTACTCTAGTCCTAGGGAGACCCAGTACTTC. The encoded protein is CASSYSSPRETQYF.

This clone occurred a few times. The CDR3, as DNA: TGTGCCAGCAGCGTACACGGGGGCCTCGCAGATACGCAGTATTTT. Protein product: CASSVHGGLADTQYF. This chain joins TRBV9 and TRBJ2-3, with D perhaps matching TRBD1 or TRBD2 (6 bases each). V lost 1 base and J 4 bases, leaving 13 bases between the germline ends. The germline V gene has CDR1 SGDLS and CDR2 YYNGEE. The CDR3 loop spans 15 amino acids.

The table lists this clone with a few counts. The rearrangement links TRBV23-1 to TRBJ2-7; the D gene could be TRBD1 or TRBD2 (5 bases each). TRBV23-1 is designated an ORF whose function remains uncertain. This CDR3 spans 16 amino acids. Trimming cost V 0 bases and J 6 bases, with 18 bases left between them. The CDR3 DNA is TGCGCCAGCAGTCAATCGAGCAGGGACGCCGGAGGCGAGCAGTACGTC. Translated, it gives CASSQSSRDAGGEQYV.

The sample holds a few counts of this clone. The chain is built from TRBV13 and TRBJ2-7; no clear D. Trimming cost V 3 bases and J 2 bases, with 14 bases left between them. Germline V lookup: CDR1 PRHDT, CDR2 FYEKMQ (reference sequence). This CDR3 comprises 15 residues. The CDR3 coding sequence is TGTGCCAGCAGCTTCGGTGTAGGGCTAACCTACGAGCAGTACTTC. Amino acids: CASSFGVGLTYEQYF.

This clone was counted between two and nine times. The gene calls are TRBV28 and TRBJ1-2; 7 bases agree with TRBD1. V trimming: 5 bases; J trimming: 0 bases; junction bases outside the gene matches: 9. The CDR3 extends over 16 amino acids. CDR1 is MDHEN and CDR2 is SYDVKM in the germline V gene. CDR3 residues: CASSPRDRVTNYGYTF. The CDR3 DNA sequence: TGTGCCAGCAGTCCGAGAGACAGGGTGACTAACTATGGCTACACCTTC.

The chain joins TRBV9 to TRBJ2-7; tentatively, D is TRBD1 or TRBD2 (5 bases each). The CDR3 is made up of 15 amino acids. Looked up from germline, CDR1 is SGDLS and CDR2 is YYNGEE. V shed 4 bases and J shed 3 bases, with 17 bases lying between them. The CDR3 loop reads CASSLSRDRHYEQYV. The CDR3 nucleotides read TGTGCCAGCAGCCTAAGCCGGGACCGGCACTACGAGCAGTACGTC.

The chain carries TRBV29-1 and TRBJ2-3; 10 positions match TRBD1. Germline V CDR1 and CDR2: SQVTM, ANQGSEA. Losses at the gene ends were 6 bases for V and 6 bases for J; bases not matched to a gene: 12. There are 15 residues in the CDR3. The DNA for the CDR3 is TGCAGCGTCCCGGGCGGGACAGGGGTTGGCGATACGCAGTATTTT. The encoded protein is CSVPGGTGVGDTQYF.

The chain couples TRBV6-5 to TRBJ2-1; D possibly corresponds to TRBD1 (5 bases). This CDR3 region has 14 residues. Germline CDR1 MNHEY, CDR2 SVGAGI. V dropped 0 bases and J dropped 4 bases, with 7 bases sitting between them. The CDR3 here is CASSYSTGYNEQFF. DNA for the CDR3: TGTGCCAGCAGTTACTCAACAGGTTACAATGAGCAGTTCTTC.